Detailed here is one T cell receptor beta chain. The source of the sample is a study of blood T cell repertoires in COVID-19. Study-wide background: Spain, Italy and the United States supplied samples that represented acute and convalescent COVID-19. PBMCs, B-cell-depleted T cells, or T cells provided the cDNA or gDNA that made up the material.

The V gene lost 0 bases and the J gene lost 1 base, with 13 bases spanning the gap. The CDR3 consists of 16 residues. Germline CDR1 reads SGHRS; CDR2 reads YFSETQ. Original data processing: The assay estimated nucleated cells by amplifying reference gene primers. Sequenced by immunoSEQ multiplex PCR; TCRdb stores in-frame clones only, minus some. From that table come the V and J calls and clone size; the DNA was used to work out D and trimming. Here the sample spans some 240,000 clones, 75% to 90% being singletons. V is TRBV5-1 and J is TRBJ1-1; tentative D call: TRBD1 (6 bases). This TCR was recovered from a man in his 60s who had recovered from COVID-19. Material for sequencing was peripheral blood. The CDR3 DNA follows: TGCGCCAGCAGCTTGGGTCGGGGAGGGGGGAACACTGAAGCTTTCTTT. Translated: CASSLGRGGGNTEAFF.